This TCR beta chain originates from a study of neurological immune-mediated disorders. One entry per CDR3 protein results from TCRdb running MiXCR on the 5' RACE reads. Altogether approximately 59,000 distinct CDR3 sequences are present, roughly 5% being singletons, with the ten largest covering around 5.3%. This clonotype was counted many times. Germline V gene data show CDR1 as KGHSH and CDR2 as LQKENI. The V and J ends lost 2 bases and 2 bases respectively, with 13 bases between them. The CDR3 covers 16 residues. The sequenced sample was PBMCs. The TCR was taken from a human donor with multiple sclerosis. The donor label of this sample is uncertain. The rearrangement joins TRBV18 to TRBJ1-3; D unclear. The DNA of the CDR3 is TGTGCCAGCTCACCATATATGGTCCTCGCTGGAAACACCATATATTTT. Translating gives CASSPYMVLAGNTIYF.